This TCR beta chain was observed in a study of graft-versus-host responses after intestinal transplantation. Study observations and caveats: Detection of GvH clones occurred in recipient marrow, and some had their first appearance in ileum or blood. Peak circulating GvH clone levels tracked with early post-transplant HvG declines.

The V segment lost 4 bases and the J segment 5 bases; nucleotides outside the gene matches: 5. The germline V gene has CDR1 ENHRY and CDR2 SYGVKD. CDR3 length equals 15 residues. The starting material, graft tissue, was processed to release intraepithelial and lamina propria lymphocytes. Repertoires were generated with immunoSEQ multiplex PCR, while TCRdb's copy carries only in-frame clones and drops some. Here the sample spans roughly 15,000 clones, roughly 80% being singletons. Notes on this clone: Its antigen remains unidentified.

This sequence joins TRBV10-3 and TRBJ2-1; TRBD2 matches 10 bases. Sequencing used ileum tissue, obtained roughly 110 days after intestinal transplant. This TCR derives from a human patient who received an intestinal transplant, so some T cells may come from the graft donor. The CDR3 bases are TGTGCCATCAGTGCGGCTAGCGGGAGAAACAATGAGCAGTTCTTC. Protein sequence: CAISAASGRNNEQFF.